This T cell receptor beta chain was obtained from a study of T cell repertoires in cytomegalovirus infection. Study at large: Matching HLA type and CMV infection were both indicated by public TCR beta signatures. General observations from the study: It was HLA-C-restricted CMV-specific TCR beta clonotypes that dominated the response ex vivo.

TCRdb analysed the reads with MiXCR anew, one entry per CDR3 protein. The table includes around 450,000 distinct CDR3 sequences, 31% detected once. On this clonotype itself: The antigen is undetermined. At one boundary the junction diverges from the germline segment, which might be a read error.

Per the germline V gene, CDR1 is SGHAT and CDR2 is FQNNGV. This CDR3 contains 14 residues. This clonotype was sampled from a human donor in good health (CMV status not recorded). Some clones in this sample may be carry-over from other donors' samples. The sequencing input was PBMCs. The chain recombines TRBV11-2 with TRBJ2-2; a possible D gene is TRBD2 (6 bases). CDR3 sequence (DNA): TGTTCCAGCAGACCTACGGGACTCACCGGGGAGCTGTTTTTT. This gives the protein CSSRPTGLTGELFF.